A selection of T cell receptor beta chains follows, all from one sample in a study of blood T cell repertoires in COVID-19. Produced via immunoSEQ multiplex PCR; TCRdb's table is partial and in-frame only. This sample has around 99,000 clones; 75% to 95% occur once, and the top ten carry 1% to 1.5%. Source material: peripheral blood. Receptors were obtained from a young woman with acute or convalescent COVID-19. Both conserved end residues are part of each CDR3. A D gene is named only where the DNA matches it firmly. Some rows mark clone size as missing; the rest say once, few, many or name a class of expanded clone.

NA	NA	TRBJ1-1	TRBV10-3	TGTGCCATCAGCCAAGCCACCTCCTTCGGGTACACTGAAGCTTTCTTT	CAISQATSFGYTEAFF
TRBD1	once	TRBJ1-2	TRBV7-2	TGTGCCAGCAGCATACAGGGGATACATGGCTACACCTTC	CASSIQGIHGYTF
NA	NA	TRBJ2-7	TRBV7-6	TGTGCCAGCAGCTTTAATCCCGGCGGGACGGGCTCCTACGAGCAGTACTTC	CASSFNPGGTGSYEQYF
NA	NA	TRBJ2-5	TRBV5-1	TGCGCCAGCAGCCTCCCGAACAGGATAGGAGAGACCCAGTACTTC	CASSLPNRIGETQYF
TRBD2	once	TRBJ2-7	TRBV3-1/TRBV3-2	TGTGCCAGCAGCCAAGACCTTCTGGGACTAGCGGGAGTGATCTACGAGCAGTACTTC	CASSQDLLGLAGVIYEQYF
NA	NA	TRBJ1-5	TRBV15	TGTGCCACCAGTAGCAGGGCTGTAAGCAATCAGCCCCAGCATTTT	CATSSRAVSNQPQHF
NA	NA	TRBJ2-7	TRBV5-1	TGCGCCAGCAGCTTGGCTGGACAGACTTACGAGCAGTACTTC	CASSLAGQTYEQYF
NA	NA	TRBJ2-1	TRBV28	TGTGCCAGCAGTATAAGCCCCGACAGGTATGAGCAGTTCTTC	CASSISPDRYEQFF
TRBD1	NA	TRBJ1-1	TRBV3-1/TRBV3-2	TGTGCCAGCAGCCCCGGTCCCGGGACAGGGTCGGCCACTGAAGCTTTCTTT	CASSPGPGTGSATEAFF
NA	NA	TRBJ2-1	TRBV6-4	TGTGCCAGCAGGCAGGGACTGCCTAACAATGAGCAGTTCTTC	CASRQGLPNNEQFF
NA	NA	TRBJ2-7	TRBV28	TGTGCCAGCAGTTTAGGGGGGGCCCCCTACGAGCAGTACTTC	CASSLGGAPYEQYF
NA	NA	TRBJ2-7	TRBV6-6	TGTGCCAGCAGTTACCCGGACAGAACATACGAGCAGTACTTC	CASSYPDRTYEQYF
NA	NA	TRBJ1-5	TRBV14	TGTGCCAGCAGCCAAGATCTGGGCAGGGCCACCCTTTATAGCAGGGAGCCCCAGCATTTT	CASSQDLGRATLYSREPQHF
TRBD2	NA	TRBJ2-3	TRBV24-1	TGTGCCACCTCATCTGGGGCGGGGGGGAGAAATACGCAGTATTTT	CATSSGAGGRNTQYF
NA	NA	TRBJ1-4	TRBV4-3	TGCGCCAGCAGCCCCGGGACATTTAGGTCAGCTAATGAAAAACTGTTTTTT	CASSPGTFRSANEKLFF
TRBD2	NA	TRBJ2-2	TRBV7-8	TGTGCCAGCAGCCTATACCTAGCGGGAGATGGCACCGGGGAGCTGTTTTTT	CASSLYLAGDGTGELFF
NA	NA	TRBJ1-2	TRBV5-6	TGTGCCAGCAGCCCCCCGAACGCGGGGATACTGTATGGCTACACCTTC	CASSPPNAGILYGYTF
TRBD1	NA	TRBJ2-6	TRBV7-3	TGTGCCAGCAGCACTAGAAGACAGGGGACAAGCTCTGGGGCCAACGTCCTGACTTTC	CASSTRRQGTSSGANVLTF
TRBD2	NA	TRBJ2-1	TRBV19	TGTGCCAGTAGTAATGGATGGCTAGCGGGAGCTGAGCAGTTCTTC	CASSNGWLAGAEQFF
NA	NA	TRBJ1-1	TRBV7-3	TGTGCCAGCAGCTTAATTTCAGGGGCCGCCGAAGCTTTCTTT	CASSLISGAAEAFF
NA	NA	TRBJ2-5	TRBV2	TGTGCCAGACAGGCAGAGACCCAGTACTTC	CARQAETQYF
NA	NA	TRBJ1-4	TRBV5-6	TGTGCCAGCAGTTTGGGGGCTGAAAAACTGTTTTTT	CASSLGAEKLFF